This TCR beta chain stems from a study of neurological immune-mediated disorders. MiXCR, run by TCRdb on the 5' RACE reads, gives a single entry per CDR3 protein. This sample carries fewer than 110,000 distinct CDR3 sequences, 11% of them seen once, and the ten largest clones take 3.1%. The sample holds many counts of this clonotype. Time point defined: longitudinal time-point 3. The CDR3 is 15 amino acids. Trimming shortened V by 6 bases and J by 3 bases, and 21 bases separated the two germline ends. CDR1 is DFQATT, CDR2 SNEGSKA, per germline (reference sequence). The receptor was derived from a female donor with HTLV-1-associated myelopathy (HAM/TSP). This chain joins TRBV20-1 and TRBJ2-7; D is possibly TRBD2 (6 bases). Sample: PBMCs. CDR3 nucleotides: TGCAGTGCACCAACCGCCGGGACTGCTGACTACGAGCAGTACTTC. Protein sequence: CSAPTAGTADYEQYF.